This TCR beta chain comes out of a study of beta chain features in type 1 diabetes. Whole-study findings and limits: Diminished insertions and augmented deletions at VDJ junctions characterized type 1 diabetes patients. All four CD4+ subsets of Type 1 diabetes patients contained TCRB CDR3s that were moderately but significantly shorter.

A remark on this clone: The target antigen is unknown.

All of the isolated RNA was reverse transcribed, so expressed TCRB transcripts were sequenced. The method was immunoSEQ multiplex PCR; TCRdb's version includes in-frame clones alone and lacks a portion of them. This sample has around 160,000 clones; 40% to 55% occur once, and the top ten carry under 0.45%. Researchers reported sorting CD4+ naive, central memory, regulatory and stem cell-like memory cells via CD45RO/CCR7/CD25/CD127/CD95/CD27. The CDR3 consists of 13 residues. V lost 6 bases and J lost 2, with 11 bases in between. CDR1 is MNHNY, CDR2 SVGAGI, per germline (reference sequence). The source of this sequence is a man between 18 and 35 years old in good health. What was sequenced was Tregs from blood. V is TRBV6-6 and J is TRBJ2-7; D is perhaps TRBD2 (5 bases). Here the CDR3 DNA reads TGTGCCAGCAGGACTATATGGACCTACGAGCAGTACTTC. Translating it yields CASRTIWTYEQYF.